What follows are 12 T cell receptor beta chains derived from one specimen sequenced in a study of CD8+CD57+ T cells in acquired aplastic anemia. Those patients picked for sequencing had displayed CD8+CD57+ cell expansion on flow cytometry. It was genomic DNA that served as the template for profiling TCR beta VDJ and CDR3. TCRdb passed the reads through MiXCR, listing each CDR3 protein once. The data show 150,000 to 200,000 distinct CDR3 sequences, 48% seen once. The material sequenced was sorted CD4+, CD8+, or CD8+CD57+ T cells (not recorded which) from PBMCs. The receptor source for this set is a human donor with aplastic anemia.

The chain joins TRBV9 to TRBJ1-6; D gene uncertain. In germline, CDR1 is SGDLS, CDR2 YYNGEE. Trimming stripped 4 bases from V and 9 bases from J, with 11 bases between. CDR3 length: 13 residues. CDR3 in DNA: TGTGCCAGCAGCCCCGGGTTTAGTTCACCCCTCCACTTT. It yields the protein CASSPGFSSPLHF.

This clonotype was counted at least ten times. The CDR3 region is CSALGLASWGDEQFF. The CDR3 coding sequence is TGCAGTGCCCTAGGACTAGCCTCCTGGGGCGATGAGCAGTTCTTC. J is TRBJ2-1 and V is TRBV20-1, with 8 bases matching TRBD2. CDR1 and CDR2 (germline): DFQATT, SNEGSKA (reference sequence). Germline trimming cut 6 bases from V and 8 bases from J; bases unmatched to any gene: 15. This CDR3 has 15 amino acids.

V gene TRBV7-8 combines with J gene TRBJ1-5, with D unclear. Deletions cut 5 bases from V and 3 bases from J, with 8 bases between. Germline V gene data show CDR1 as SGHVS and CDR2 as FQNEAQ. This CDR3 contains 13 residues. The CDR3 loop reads CASSEGSNQPQHF. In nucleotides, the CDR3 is TGTGCCAGCAGCGAAGGGTCCAATCAGCCCCAGCATTTT.

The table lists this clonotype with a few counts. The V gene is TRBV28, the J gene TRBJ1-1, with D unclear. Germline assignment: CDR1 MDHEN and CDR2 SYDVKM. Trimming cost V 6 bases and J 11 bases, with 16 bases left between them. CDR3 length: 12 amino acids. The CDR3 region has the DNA TGTGCCAGCAGGGGATCCAACCGTGGCGCTTTCTTT. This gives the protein CASRGSNRGAFF.

CDR3 DNA sequence: TGTGCCAGCAGCTTGGAATCCGGACAGACGTTCTACGAGCAGTACTTC. Protein: CASSLESGQTFYEQYF. The J gene is TRBJ2-7, the V gene TRBV5-6; a weak D match, TRBD1 (6 bases). Germline V gene sequence: CDR1 SGHDT, CDR2 YYEEEE. Trimming pared 0 bases from V and 3 bases from J, leaving 16 bases between. This CDR3 comprises 16 residues.

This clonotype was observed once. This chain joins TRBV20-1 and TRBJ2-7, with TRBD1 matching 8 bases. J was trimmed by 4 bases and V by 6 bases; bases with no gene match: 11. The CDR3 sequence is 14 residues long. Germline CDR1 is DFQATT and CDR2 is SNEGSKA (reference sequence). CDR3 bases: TGCAGTGCGGCCAGGGGGCGTTTCAGGTACGAGCAGTACTTC. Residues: CSAARGRFRYEQYF.

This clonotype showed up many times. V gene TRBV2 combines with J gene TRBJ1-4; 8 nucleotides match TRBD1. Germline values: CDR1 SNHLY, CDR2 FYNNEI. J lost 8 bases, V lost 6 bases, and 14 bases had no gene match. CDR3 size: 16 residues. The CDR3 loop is CASSERDRLGTEKLFF. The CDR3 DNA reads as TGTGCCAGCAGCGAACGGGACAGGCTGGGGACGGAAAAACTGTTTTTT.

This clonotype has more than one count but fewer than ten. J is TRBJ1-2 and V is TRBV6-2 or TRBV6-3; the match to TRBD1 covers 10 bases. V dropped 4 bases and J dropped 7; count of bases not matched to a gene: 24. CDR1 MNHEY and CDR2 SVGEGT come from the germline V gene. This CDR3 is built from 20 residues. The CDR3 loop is CASSSFTPGTGAQRLFGYTF. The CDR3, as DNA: TGTGCCAGCAGTTCCTTCACTCCCGGGACAGGGGCCCAGCGCCTCTTTGGCTACACCTTC.

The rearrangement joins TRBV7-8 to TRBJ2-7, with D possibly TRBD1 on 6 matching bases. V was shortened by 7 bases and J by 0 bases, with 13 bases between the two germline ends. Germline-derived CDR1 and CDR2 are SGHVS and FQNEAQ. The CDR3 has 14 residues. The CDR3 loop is CASTQGIFSYEQYF. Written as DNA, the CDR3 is TGTGCCAGCACCCAGGGGATCTTCTCCTACGAGCAGTACTTC.

The DNA of the CDR3 is TGTGCCAGCAGCTTGGTTTTAGGGGAGCAGTACTTC. Protein: CASSLVLGEQYF. The chain employs TRBV5-6 and TRBJ2-7; D is undetermined. This CDR3 is built from 12 residues. Germline values: CDR1 SGHDT, CDR2 YYEEEE. V lost 0 bases, J lost 7 bases, and 8 bases lay in between.

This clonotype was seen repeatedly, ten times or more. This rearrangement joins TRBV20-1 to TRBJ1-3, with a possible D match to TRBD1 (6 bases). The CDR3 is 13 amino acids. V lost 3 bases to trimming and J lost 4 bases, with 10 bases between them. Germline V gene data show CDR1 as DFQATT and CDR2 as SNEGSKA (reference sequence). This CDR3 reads CSASRGTGNTIYF. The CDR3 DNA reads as TGCAGTGCTAGCAGGGGAACCGGAAACACCATATATTTT.

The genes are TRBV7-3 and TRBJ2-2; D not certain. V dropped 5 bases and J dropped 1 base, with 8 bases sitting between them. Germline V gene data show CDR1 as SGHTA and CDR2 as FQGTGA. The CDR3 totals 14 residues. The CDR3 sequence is CASSPARNTGELFF. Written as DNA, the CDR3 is TGTGCCAGCAGCCCAGCTCGGAACACCGGGGAGCTGTTTTTT.